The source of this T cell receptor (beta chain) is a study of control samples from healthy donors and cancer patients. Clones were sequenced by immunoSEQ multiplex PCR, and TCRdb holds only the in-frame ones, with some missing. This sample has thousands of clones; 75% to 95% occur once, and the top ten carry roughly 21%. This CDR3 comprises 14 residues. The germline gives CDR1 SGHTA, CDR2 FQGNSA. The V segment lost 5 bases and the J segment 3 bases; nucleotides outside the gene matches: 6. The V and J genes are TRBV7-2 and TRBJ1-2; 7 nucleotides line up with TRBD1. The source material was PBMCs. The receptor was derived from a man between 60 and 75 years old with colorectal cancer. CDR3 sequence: CASSAYRGHYGYTF. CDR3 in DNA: TGTGCCAGCAGCGCATACAGGGGACACTATGGCTACACCTTC.